This T cell receptor (beta chain) appears in the sequencing data of a study of T cell repertoires in cytomegalovirus infection. Overall study context: It can be stated that public TCR beta signatures indicated CMV infection as well as a matching HLA type.

Note on this clonotype: Its antigen is still unknown.

TCRdb re-derived calls from the reads in MiXCR, one entry per CDR3 protein. In the table there are about half a million distinct CDR3 sequences, under 45% of which are singletons. Study-level points and caveats: The response measured ex vivo was dominated by TCR beta clonotypes (HLA-C-restricted and CMV-specific). Pooled public TCR beta family frequency picked out CMV carriers with the relevant HLA.

Sequencing was performed on cultured PBMCs, taken from culture after CMV antigen stimulation. This receptor was identified in a human donor in good health (CMV status not recorded). Some clones in this sample may be carry-over from other donors' samples.

In nucleotides, the CDR3 is TGCGCCAGCAGCTTCCAGAACCAAGAGACCCAGTACTTC. This gives the protein CASSFQNQETQYF. The chain has TRBV5-1 and TRBJ2-5; unclear D gene. The CDR3 loop spans 13 amino acids. The germline CDR1 and CDR2 sequences are SGHRS and YFSETQ. The V gene lost 2 bases and the J gene lost 0 bases, with 5 bases spanning the gap. Complete variable domain (other parts from reference TRBV5-1 and TRBJ2-5): KAGVTQTPRYLIKTRGQQVTLSCSPISGHRSVSWYQQTPGQGLQFLFEYFSETQRNKGNFPGRFSGRQFSNSRSEMNVSTLELGDSALYLCASSFQNQETQYFGPGTRLLVL.